The entry below gives a single T cell receptor (beta chain) sequence along with its context. Its antigen is currently unknown. This sample is part of a study of T cell responses to AZD1222 COVID-19 vaccine. Trimming left V 0 bases short and J 1 base short, with 17 bases between. Per germline, CDR1 MNHEY and CDR2 SVGEGT. The CDR3 runs to 18 residues. Study-wide results and caveats: Repertoires were collected only later (after the peak T cell response had occurred). Reportedly, nearly half the spike-specific TCRs target unmutated variant regions. Seropositive at baseline were only a handful of AZD1222 recipients. Spike as a whole was targeted by vaccine-associated CD4 TCRs, dominant at 160-218 and 743-854.

Produced via immunoSEQ multiplex PCR; TCRdb's table is partial and in-frame only. The table lists more than 250,000 clones, just over 90% of them singletons. Sample: peripheral blood, taken on day 0 of AZD1222 vaccination. The clonotype comes from an adult in good health. The chain recombines TRBV6-2 or TRBV6-3 with TRBJ2-3, with D possibly matching TRBD2 (6 bases). The DNA of the CDR3 is TGTGCCAGCAGTTACTCGAGGGTCGGGGGAGACGGCACAGATACGCAGTATTTT. This sequence encodes CASSYSRVGGDGTDTQYF.